The rows below give T cell receptor beta chains drawn from one sample of a study of blood T cell repertoires in COVID-19. Assay: immunoSEQ multiplex PCR; the TCRdb copy retains only in-frame clones and omits some. The table lists fewer than 300,000 clones, about nine tenths of them singletons. The sample consisted of peripheral blood. These receptors all come from a woman aged 45 to 65 with COVID-19, enrolled during active disease. Both conserved end residues are part of each CDR3. Each record gives: J gene, V gene, CDR3 protein.

TRBJ1-2	TRBV6-5	CASSSTGQGLGYGYTF
TRBJ2-7	TRBV19	CASSLGTSGYEQYF
TRBJ2-3	TRBV5-1	CASFVSGRAGEDTQYF
TRBJ2-7	TRBV11-3	CASSRTSGYEQYF
TRBJ1-2	TRBV5-1	CASSLVAAGGGYTF
TRBJ2-5	TRBV6-6	CASRLHGLAQETQYF
TRBJ1-3	TRBV18	CASSPETVDFSGNTIYF
TRBJ2-2	TRBV7-9	CASTGTSGRAWTGELFF
TRBJ2-1	TRBV19	CASSHERDSYNEQFF
TRBJ1-2	TRBV29-1	CSVVVFLGDLRGYTF
TRBJ2-5	TRBV9	CASGQGERFFETQYF
TRBJ1-1	TRBV29-1	CSVESPGMNTEAFF
TRBJ2-1	TRBV4-2	CASSQDLLAGVPYNEQFF
TRBJ1-5	TRBV5-5	CASSPDSDQPQHF
TRBJ2-1	TRBV29-1	CSVGTSGLYNEQFF
TRBJ2-6	TRBV9	CASSVGSQGALGANVLTF